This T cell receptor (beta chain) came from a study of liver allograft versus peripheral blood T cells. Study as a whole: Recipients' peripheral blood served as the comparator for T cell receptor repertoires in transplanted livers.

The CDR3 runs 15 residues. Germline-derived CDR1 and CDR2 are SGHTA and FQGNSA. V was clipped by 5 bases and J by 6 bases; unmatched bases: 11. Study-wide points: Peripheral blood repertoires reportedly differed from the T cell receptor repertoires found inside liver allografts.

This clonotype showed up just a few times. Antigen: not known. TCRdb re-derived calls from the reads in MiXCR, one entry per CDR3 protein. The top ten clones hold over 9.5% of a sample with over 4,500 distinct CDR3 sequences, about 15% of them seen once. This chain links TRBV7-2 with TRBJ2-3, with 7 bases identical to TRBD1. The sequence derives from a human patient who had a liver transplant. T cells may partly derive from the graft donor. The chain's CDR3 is CASSPDRRPTDTQYF. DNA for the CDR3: TGTGCCAGCAGCCCGGACAGGCGGCCGACGGATACGCAGTATTTT.